The clone carrying this T cell receptor beta chain was found a few times. Template-switching 5'RACE yielded the TCR cDNA; a universal primer site and UMIs were added in the process. A single record per CDR3 protein comes from TCRdb applying MiXCR to the 5' RACE reads. The sample holds a few hundred thousand distinct CDR3 sequences, roughly 7% seen once. This specimen belongs to a study of T cells after yellow fever vaccination. This clonotype was obtained from a young man who received the YFV17D yellow fever vaccine. The sample was PBMCs, taken roughly 45 days after the first yellow fever vaccination.

For the CDR3, the DNA is TGTGCCAGCAGTTACGGGCAGGGAGGGACCTACGAGCAGTACGTC. Amino acids: CASSYGQGGTYEQYV. The chain employs TRBV6-2 or TRBV6-3 and TRBJ2-7; 7 bases are shared with TRBD2. CDR1 and CDR2 (germline): MNHEY, SVGEGT. Losses at the gene ends were 2 bases for V and 2 bases for J; bases not matched to a gene: 6. The CDR3 runs 15 residues.